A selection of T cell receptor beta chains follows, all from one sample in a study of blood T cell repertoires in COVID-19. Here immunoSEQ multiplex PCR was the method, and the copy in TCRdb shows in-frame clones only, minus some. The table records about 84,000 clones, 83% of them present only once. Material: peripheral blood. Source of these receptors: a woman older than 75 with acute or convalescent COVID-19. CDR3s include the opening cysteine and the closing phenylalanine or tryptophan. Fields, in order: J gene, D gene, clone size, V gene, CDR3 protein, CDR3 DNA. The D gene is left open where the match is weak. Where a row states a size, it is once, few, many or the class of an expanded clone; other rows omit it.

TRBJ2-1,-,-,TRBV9,CASSVKDRLRDEQFF,TGTGCCAGCAGCGTCAAAGACAGGCTAAGGGATGAGCAGTTCTTC
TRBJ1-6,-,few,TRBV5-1,CASSLGTANNSPLHF,TGCGCCAGCAGCTTGGGGACAGCCAATAATTCACCCCTCCACTTT
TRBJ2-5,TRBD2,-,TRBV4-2,CASSQVRGGRAEVGTQYF,TGTGCCAGCAGCCAAGTAAGAGGCGGGAGGGCCGAGGTTGGGACCCAGTACTTC
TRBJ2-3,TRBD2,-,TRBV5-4,CASSLRLAQSTDTQYF,TGTGCCAGCAGCCTACGACTAGCGCAAAGCACAGATACGCAGTATTTT
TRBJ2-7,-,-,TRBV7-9,CASSLKKTGDSYEQYF,TGTGCCAGCAGCTTAAAGAAGACAGGTGACTCCTACGAGCAGTACTTC
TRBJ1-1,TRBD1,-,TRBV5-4,CASRTGGRMNTEAFF,TGTGCCAGCAGGACAGGGGGCCGAATGAACACTGAAGCTTTCTTT
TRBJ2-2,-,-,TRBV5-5,CASSQTLATNTGELFF,TGTGCCAGCAGCCAGACTCTAGCGACGAACACCGGGGAGCTGTTTTTT
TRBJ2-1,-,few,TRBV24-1,CATSDQDSLRDEQFF,TGTGCCACCAGTGACCAGGACTCCTTAAGGGATGAGCAGTTCTTC
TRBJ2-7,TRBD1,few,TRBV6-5,CASRRQGWDEQYF,TGTGCCAGCAGACGACAGGGTTGGGACGAGCAGTACTTC
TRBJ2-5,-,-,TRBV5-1,CASSVVREETQYF,TGCGCCAGCAGCGTAGTCAGGGAAGAGACCCAGTACTTC
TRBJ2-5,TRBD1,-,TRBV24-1,CATSDDRGPQETQYF,TGTGCCACCAGTGATGACAGGGGACCTCAAGAGACCCAGTACTTC
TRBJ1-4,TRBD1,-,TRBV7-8,CASSGRTGTNEKLFF,TGTGCCAGCAGCGGCCGGACAGGGACTAATGAAAAACTGTTTTTT
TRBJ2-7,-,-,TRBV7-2,CASSPGGSGTYEQYF,TGTGCCAGCAGCCCAGGGGGTAGCGGTACCTACGAGCAGTACTTC
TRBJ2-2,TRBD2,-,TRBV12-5,CASGLWTSATGELFF,TGTGCTAGTGGTTTGTGGACTAGCGCCACCGGGGAGCTGTTTTTT
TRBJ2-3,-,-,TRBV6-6,CASSFGASTDTQYF,TGTGCCAGCAGTTTTGGGGCTAGCACAGATACGCAGTATTTT
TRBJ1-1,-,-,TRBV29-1,CSAPGVPMNTEAFF,TGCAGCGCCCCGGGGGTGCCCATGAACACTGAAGCTTTCTTT
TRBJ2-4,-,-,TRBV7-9,CASSLVSSTLLHF,TGTGCCAGCAGCTTAGTGTCTAGCACCCTTTTACACTTC
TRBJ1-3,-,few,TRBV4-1,CASSQAAGNTIYF,TGCGCCAGCAGCCAGGCCGCTGGAAACACCATATATTTT
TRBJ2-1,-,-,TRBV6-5,CPLNPCEGSYNEQFF,TGTCCCCTCAACCCGTGCGAGGGCTCCTACAATGAGCAGTTCTTC
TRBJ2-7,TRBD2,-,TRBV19,CASSGSSGRAGYEQYF,TGTGCCAGTAGTGGAAGTAGCGGGAGGGCCGGTTACGAGCAGTACTTC
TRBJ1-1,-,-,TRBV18,CASSPVGEEAFF,TGTGCCAGCTCACCCGTAGGAGAAGAAGCTTTCTTT
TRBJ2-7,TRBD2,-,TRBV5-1,CASSSSGNSYEQYF,TGCGCCAGCAGCTCTAGCGGGAACTCCTACGAGCAGTACTTC
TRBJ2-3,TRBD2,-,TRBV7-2,CASSLSSGRAGDTQYF,TGTGCCAGCAGCTTATCTAGCGGGAGGGCCGGAGATACGCAGTATTTT
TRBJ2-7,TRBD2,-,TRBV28,CASSRGEAVVEQYF,TGTGCCAGCAGCCGGGGGGAGGCCGTGGTCGAGCAGTACTTC
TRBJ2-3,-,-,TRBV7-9,CASSTSGTDTQYF,TGTGCCAGCAGCACCTCAGGGACAGATACGCAGTATTTT
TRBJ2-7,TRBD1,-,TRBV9,CASSETGTGSYEQYF,TGTGCCAGCAGCGAAACCGGGACAGGGAGTTACGAGCAGTACTTC
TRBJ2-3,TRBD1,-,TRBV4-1,CASSQRGPWDTQYF,TGCGCCAGCAGCCAGAGGGGGCCCTGGGATACGCAGTATTTT
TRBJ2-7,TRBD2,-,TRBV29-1,CSAKLQAGSYEQYF,TGCAGCGCGAAATTACAAGCGGGAAGCTACGAGCAGTACTTC
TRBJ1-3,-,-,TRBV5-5,CASSLRESSGNTIYF,TGTGCCAGCAGCTTACGTGAGAGCTCTGGAAACACCATATATTTT
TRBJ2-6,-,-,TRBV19,CASSSASGANVLTF,TGTGCCAGTAGTAGCGCCTCTGGGGCCAACGTCCTGACTTTC
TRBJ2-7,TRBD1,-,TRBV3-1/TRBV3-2,CASSHQMRTGPYEQYF,TGTGCCAGCAGCCACCAGATGCGGACAGGTCCCTACGAGCAGTACTTC
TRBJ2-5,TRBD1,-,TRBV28,CASSFYPGQGAGTQYF,TGTGCCAGCAGTTTTTATCCGGGACAGGGGGCCGGGACCCAGTACTTC
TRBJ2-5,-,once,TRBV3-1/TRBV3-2,CASSLPGIETQYF,TGTGCCAGCAGCCTCCCCGGGATAGAGACCCAGTACTTC
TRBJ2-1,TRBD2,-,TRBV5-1,CASSFSGTSPNEQFF,TGCGCCAGCAGCTTTAGCGGGACCTCGCCCAATGAGCAGTTCTTC
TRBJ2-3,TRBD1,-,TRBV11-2,CASSGWDRGADTQYF,TGTGCCAGCAGCGGCTGGGACAGGGGAGCAGATACGCAGTATTTT
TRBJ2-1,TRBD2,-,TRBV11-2,CASSLRTSGSHYNEQFF,TGTGCCAGCAGCCTCCGGACTAGCGGGAGTCACTACAATGAGCAGTTCTTC
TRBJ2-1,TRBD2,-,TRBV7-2,CASSLGAGGSPSYNEQFF,TGTGCCAGCAGCTTAGGAGCGGGAGGGTCCCCCTCCTACAATGAGCAGTTCTTC
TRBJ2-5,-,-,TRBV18,CASSNREETQYF,TGTGCCAGCTCAAACCGGGAAGAGACCCAGTACTTC
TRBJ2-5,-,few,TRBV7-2,CASSLSAALVGGQYF,TGTGCCAGCAGCCTCTCCGCGGCGCTAGTAGGGGGCCAGTACTTC
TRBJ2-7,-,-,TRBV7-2,CASSLWSSTLYEQYF,TGTGCCAGCAGCTTATGGTCAAGCACCCTCTACGAGCAGTACTTC
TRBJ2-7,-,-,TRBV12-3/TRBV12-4,CDGRVEHEQYF,TGTGATGGCAGGGTCGAACACGAGCAGTACTTC
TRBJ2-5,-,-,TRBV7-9,CASRPEPDRLQETQYF,TGTGCCAGCAGACCCGAGCCGGACAGACTTCAAGAGACCCAGTACTTC
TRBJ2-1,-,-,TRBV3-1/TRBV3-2,CASTGGTTYNEQFF,TGTGCCAGCACTGGCGGAACCACCTACAATGAGCAGTTCTTC
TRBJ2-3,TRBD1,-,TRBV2,CASSPDRASDTQYF,TGTGCCAGCAGTCCCGACAGGGCCTCAGATACGCAGTATTTT
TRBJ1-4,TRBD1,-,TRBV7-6,CASSRTGEDNEKLFF,TGTGCCAGCAGTCGGACAGGGGAGGATAATGAAAAACTGTTTTTT
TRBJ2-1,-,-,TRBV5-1,CASSLGLHNEQFF,TGCGCCAGCAGCTTGGGGCTGCACAATGAGCAGTTCTTC
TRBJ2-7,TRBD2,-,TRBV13,CASSLRAGGPSGQYF,TGTGCCAGCAGCTTGAGGGCGGGAGGGCCTTCTGGGCAGTACTTC
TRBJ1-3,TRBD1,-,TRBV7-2,CASSRNQGAYTIYF,TGTGCCAGCAGCCGTAACCAGGGGGCCTACACCATATATTTT
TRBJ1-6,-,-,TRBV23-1,CASSQWHTNSPLHF,TGCGCCAGCAGTCAATGGCACACTAATTCACCCCTCCACTTT
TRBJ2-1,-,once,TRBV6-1,CASSEQGSSYNEQFF,TGTGCCAGCAGTGAGCAGGGGTCGTCCTACAATGAGCAGTTCTTC
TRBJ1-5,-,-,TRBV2,CASSPEARSSAQHF,TGTGCCAGCAGCCCAGAGGCCCGGTCTTCTGCCCAGCATTTT
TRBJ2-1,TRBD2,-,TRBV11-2,CASSFGSGGYNEQFF,TGTGCCAGCAGCTTTGGATCGGGGGGCTACAATGAGCAGTTCTTC